These 13 T cell receptor beta chains were sequenced from one sample in a study of T-cell memory formation after mild COVID-19 (dated by TCRdb to the early 2020s). The receptor library was made with 5' RACE. Sequencing took place on an Illumina NovaSeq 6000. The public reads were reprocessed in TCRdb via fastp at Q25 and MiXCR, keeping in-frame beta chains. Here each entry gathers all rows of one CDR3 protein and keeps the most common genes and DNA. Here the sample has hundreds of thousands of distinct CDR3 sequences; roughly 25% occur a single time. Clones ranked in the top ten supply under 15% of the sample. The sequenced material came from PBMCs or a T cell subset sorted from them (not recorded which). The receptor source for this set is an adult woman who had mild COVID-19 (a few samples of this study predate the infection). The sample titles of this study are shuffled in the database, so cell type and time point are left out; the donor was told from shared clones.

This clonotype was detected only a few times. The rearrangement links TRBV3-1 to TRBJ2-3; 10 bases line up with TRBD2. Per the germline V gene, CDR1 is LGHDT and CDR2 is YNNKEL (reference sequence). The V gene end was trimmed by 3 bases and the J gene end by 6 bases; junction bases not matched to a gene: 21. The CDR3 is made up of 20 amino acids. CDR3 DNA: TGTGCCAGCAGCCATTACTTTGGGGCTAAAGCGGGGGGGGCCGTTGATACGCAGTATTTT. It encodes CASSHYFGAKAGGAVDTQYF.

The table lists this clonotype with a few counts. Here the CDR3 DNA reads TGTGCCAGCAGCTTAGGAAGATCGGGCGCAGATACGCAGTATTTT. As protein: CASSLGRSGADTQYF. This rearrangement joins TRBV7-8 to TRBJ2-3; D is undetermined. The ends were cut back, 1 base at V and 4 bases at J, with 12 bases in the middle. Germline CDR1 and CDR2: SGHVS and FQNEAQ. The CDR3 spans 15 residues.

This rearrangement joins TRBV7-2 to TRBJ2-2; no firm D call. The CDR3 is 15 amino acids. V lost 2 bases to trimming and J lost 2 bases, with 9 bases between them. Germline V lookup: CDR1 SGHTA, CDR2 FQGNSA. This CDR3 is CASSLSVTNTGELFF. The CDR3 DNA reads TGTGCCAGCAGCTTATCCGTGACTAACACCGGGGAGCTGTTTTTT.

Only a few counts were recorded for this clonotype. This chain links TRBV4-3 with TRBJ1-1; TRBD1 might be the D (5 bases). V gave up 0 bases and J gave up 3 bases, with 8 bases separating them. This CDR3 spans 14 amino acids. Germline CDR1 reads LGHNA; CDR2 reads YSLEER. CDR3 region: CASSQEQGDTEAFF. The CDR3 nucleotides read TGCGCCAGCAGCCAAGAGCAGGGTGACACTGAAGCTTTCTTT.

The V gene is TRBV6-5, the J gene TRBJ2-5; TRBD1 aligns across 8 bases. The V segment lost 7 bases and the J segment 5 bases; nucleotides outside the gene matches: 9. This CDR3 is built from 14 residues. Germline V gives CDR1 MNHEY, CDR2 SVGAGI. The CDR3 bases are TGTGCCAGCAATCCCGGACAGGGCGGGGAGACCCAGTACTTC. It is translated as CASNPGQGGETQYF.

This clonotype occurred a few times. The gene calls are TRBV9 and TRBJ2-7, with 10 bases aligning to TRBD1. This CDR3 comprises 14 residues. Germline CDR1 is SGDLS and CDR2 is YYNGEE. The junction had 4 bases not matched to a gene; V was cut back by 2 bases and J by 5 bases. The CDR3 sequence: CASSVGTGDHEQYF. In DNA form, the CDR3 reads TGTGCCAGCAGCGTGGGGACAGGGGACCACGAGCAGTACTTC. Supplemented by reference TRBV9 and TRBJ2-7, the full variable domain reads DSGVTQTPKHLITATGQRVTLRCSPRSGDLSVYWYQQSLDQGLQFLIQYYNGEERAKGNILERFSAQQFPDLHSELNLSSLELGDSALYFCASSVGTGDHEQYFGPGTRLTVT.

This clonotype has ten or more counts. This rearrangement joins TRBV20-1 to TRBJ1-6, with D perhaps matching TRBD1 (5 bases). V lost 5 bases to trimming and J lost 5 bases, with 16 bases between them. Germline loops: CDR1 DFQATT, CDR2 SNEGSKA (reference sequence). The CDR3 contains 15 residues. This chain's CDR3 is CSAAAEGRNNSPLHF. In nucleotides, the CDR3 is TGCAGTGCTGCGGCCGAGGGGCGGAATAATTCACCCCTCCACTTT.

A single count supports this clonotype. V and J are TRBV29-1 and TRBJ1-2; perhaps TRBD1 as D (6 bases). V lost 3 bases and J 6 bases, leaving 14 bases between the germline ends. The CDR3 is made up of 13 amino acids. The germline CDR1 and CDR2 sequences are SQVTM and ANQGSEA. The CDR3 DNA follows: TGCAGCGTTGAGTCCCTCAGGGGCGATGGCTACACCTTC. Translating gives CSVESLRGDGYTF. Drawing the rest from reference TRBV29-1 and TRBJ1-2, the complete variable domain is SAVISQKPSRDICQRGTSLTIQCQVDSQVTMMFWYRQQPGQSLTLIATANQGSEATYESGFVIDKFPISRPNLTFSTLTVSNMSPEDSSIYLCSVESLRGDGYTFGSGTRLTVV.

V gene TRBV18 combines with J gene TRBJ2-1, with 8 bases matching TRBD1. The germline V gene has CDR1 KGHSH and CDR2 LQKENI. The CDR3 sequence is 16 residues long. The junction had 9 bases not matched to a gene; V was cut back by 1 base and J by 7 bases. CDR3 sequence (DNA): TGTGCCAGCTCACCACTAGGGACAGGTCCGTTAAATGAGCAGTTCTTC. Translated: CASSPLGTGPLNEQFF.

The chain employs TRBV7-9 and TRBJ2-3; 7 bases are a match to TRBD1. V shed 2 bases, J shed 1 base, and the junction held 9 bases outside the gene matches. Germline-derived CDR1 and CDR2 are SEHNR and FQNEAQ (reference sequence). This CDR3 has 17 residues. In DNA, the CDR3 is TGTGCCAGCAGCTTACCCCGACAGGGAGATGGCACAGATACGCAGTATTTT. The encoded protein is CASSLPRQGDGTDTQYF.

The chain uses TRBV5-1 and TRBJ2-3; TRBD2 agrees at 10 bases. Germline CDR1 reads SGHRS; CDR2 reads YFSETQ. The CDR3 is 18 residues long. V gave up 0 bases and J gave up 1 base; unmatched junction bases: 8. This chain's CDR3 is CASSLDLAGVMRTDTQYF. The CDR3 DNA is TGCGCCAGCAGCTTGGACCTAGCGGGGGTGATGCGCACAGATACGCAGTATTTT. Looking up the rest from reference TRBV5-1 and TRBJ2-3 gives the full variable domain: KAGVTQTPRYLIKTRGQQVTLSCSPISGHRSVSWYQQTPGQGLQFLFEYFSETQRNKGNFPGRFSGRQFSNSRSEMNVSTLELGDSALYLCASSLDLAGVMRTDTQYFGPGTRLTVL.

Written as DNA, the CDR3 is TGTGCCACCAGTGATTTGGTAGGGGGTGGATACAATGAGCAGTTCTTC. Translating gives CATSDLVGGGYNEQFF. The chain couples TRBV24-1 to TRBJ2-1; TRBD1 might be the D (6 bases). Germline V lookup: CDR1 KGHDR, CDR2 SFDVKD. With 0 bases removed from V and 4 bases from J, the gap between germline ends came to 12 bases. The CDR3 spans 16 residues.

This chain links TRBV6-5 with TRBJ1-1; D is possibly TRBD1 (5 bases). There are 14 residues in the CDR3. Per the germline V gene, CDR1 is MNHEY and CDR2 is SVGAGI. Trimming removed 5 bases at V and 10 bases at J, with 20 bases between. CDR3 residues: CASSPPGQSLGAFF. DNA for the CDR3: TGTGCCAGCAGTCCCCCGGGGCAATCCCTCGGAGCTTTCTTT.